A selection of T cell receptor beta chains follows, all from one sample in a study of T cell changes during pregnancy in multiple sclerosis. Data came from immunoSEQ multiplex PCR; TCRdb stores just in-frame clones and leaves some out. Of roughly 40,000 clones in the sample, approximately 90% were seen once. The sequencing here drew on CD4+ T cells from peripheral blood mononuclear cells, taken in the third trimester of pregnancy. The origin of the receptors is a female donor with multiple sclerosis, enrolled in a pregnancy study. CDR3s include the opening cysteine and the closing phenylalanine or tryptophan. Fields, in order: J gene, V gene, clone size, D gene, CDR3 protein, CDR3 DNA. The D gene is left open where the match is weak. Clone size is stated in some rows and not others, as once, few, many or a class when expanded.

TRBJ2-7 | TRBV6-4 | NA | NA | CASSDLGGPEQYF | TGTGCCAGCAGTGACTTGGGGGGGCCCGAGCAGTACTTC
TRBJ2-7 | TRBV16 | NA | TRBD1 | CASSPAGTGGSEQYF | TGTGCCAGCAGCCCCGCGGGGACAGGGGGCTCCGAGCAGTACTTC
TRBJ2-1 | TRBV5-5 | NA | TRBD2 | CASSPTWTSGRAKNEQFF | TGTGCCAGCAGCCCTACCTGGACTAGCGGGAGGGCCAAGAATGAGCAGTTCTTC
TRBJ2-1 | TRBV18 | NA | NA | CASSPSPIVNEQFF | TGTGCCAGCTCCCCGTCCCCTATCGTTAATGAGCAGTTCTTC
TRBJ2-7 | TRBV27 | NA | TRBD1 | CASSFEGGTGGGREQYF | TGTGCCAGCAGTTTTGAGGGGGGGACAGGGGGTGGACGCGAGCAGTACTTC
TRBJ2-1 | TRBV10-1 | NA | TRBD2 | CASSDGGSIYNEQFF | TGCGCCAGCAGTGACGGCGGGAGCATCTACAATGAGCAGTTCTTC
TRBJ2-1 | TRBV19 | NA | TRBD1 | CASSERDRYNEQFF | TGTGCCAGTAGTGAACGGGACAGATACAATGAGCAGTTCTTC
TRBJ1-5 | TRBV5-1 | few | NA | CASSLGTRNQPQHF | TGCGCCAGCAGCTTGGGTACGAGAAATCAGCCCCAGCATTTT
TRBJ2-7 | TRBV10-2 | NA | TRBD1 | CASRRDREPYEQYF | TGCGCCAGCAGACGGGACAGGGAGCCCTACGAGCAGTACTTC
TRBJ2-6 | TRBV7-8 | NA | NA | CASSSQQSSGANVLTF | TGTGCCAGCAGCTCACAACAGAGCTCTGGGGCCAACGTCCTGACTTTC
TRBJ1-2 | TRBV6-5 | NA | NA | CASTRGGSYGYTF | TGTGCCAGCACGCGGGGGGGCAGCTATGGCTACACCTTC
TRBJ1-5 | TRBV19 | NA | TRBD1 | CASSIPGGGQPQHF | TGTGCCAGTAGTATCCCAGGGGGCGGCCAGCCCCAGCATTTT
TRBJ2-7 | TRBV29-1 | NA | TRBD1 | CSVVGQGAYEQYF | TGCAGCGTTGTCGGGCAGGGGGCATACGAGCAGTACTTC
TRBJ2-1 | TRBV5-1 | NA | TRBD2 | CASSSTSGRRKFF | TGCGCCAGCAGCTCGACTAGCGGGAGGAGGAAGTTCTTC
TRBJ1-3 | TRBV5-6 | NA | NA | CASSRPDRNSGNTIYF | TGTGCCAGCAGCCGCCCCGACAGAAACTCTGGAAACACCATATATTTT
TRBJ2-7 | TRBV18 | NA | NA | CASSPLSGAAAYEQYF | TGTGCCAGCTCACCCCTATCGGGAGCGGCGGCCTACGAGCAGTACTTC
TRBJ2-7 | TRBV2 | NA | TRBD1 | CASRENRGPTYEQYF | TGTGCCAGCAGAGAGAACAGGGGCCCTACCTACGAGCAGTACTTC
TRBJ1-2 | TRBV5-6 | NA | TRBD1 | CASSPEVGQGAMDYGYTF | TGTGCCAGCAGCCCTGAAGTGGGACAGGGGGCGATGGACTATGGCTACACCTTC
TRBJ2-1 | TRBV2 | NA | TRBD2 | CASKPSTGGRSGHNEQFF | TGTGCCAGCAAACCCTCCACGGGGGGGCGATCGGGACACAATGAGCAGTTCTTC
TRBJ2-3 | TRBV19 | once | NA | CASSSARRTGGTDTQYF | TGTGCCAGTAGCTCCGCCCGCCGGACTGGCGGCACAGATACGCAGTATTTT
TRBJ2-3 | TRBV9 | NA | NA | CASSALQVSATQYF | TGTGCCAGCAGCGCATTACAGGTTTCTGCTACGCAGTATTTT
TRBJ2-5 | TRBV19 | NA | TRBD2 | CASTDSSGETQYF | TGTGCCAGTACCGACTCTAGCGGAGAGACCCAGTACTTC
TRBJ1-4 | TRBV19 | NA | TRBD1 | CASRNRGGTTNEKLFF | TGTGCCAGTAGGAACAGGGGGGGGACAACTAATGAAAAACTGTTTTTT
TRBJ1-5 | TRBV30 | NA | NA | CAWSFTMAAGGDSNQPQHF | TGTGCCTGGAGTTTTACAATGGCCGCCGGGGGGGATAGCAATCAGCCCCAGCATTTT
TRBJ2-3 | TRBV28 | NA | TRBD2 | CASTRSAGGPTDTQYF | TGTGCCAGCACCAGATCAGCGGGAGGTCCCACAGATACGCAGTATTTT
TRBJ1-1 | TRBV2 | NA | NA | CASSVRVATEAFF | TGTGCCAGCAGTGTAAGGGTAGCGACTGAAGCTTTCTTT
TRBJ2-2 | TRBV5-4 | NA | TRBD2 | CASSLSAGAPGELFF | TGTGCCAGCAGCTTGAGCGCGGGAGCGCCCGGGGAGCTGTTTTTT
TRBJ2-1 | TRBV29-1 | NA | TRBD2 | CSVDEPQAGRGLSYNEQFF | TGCAGCGTTGACGAACCCCAGGCAGGGAGGGGCCTTTCCTACAATGAGCAGTTCTTC
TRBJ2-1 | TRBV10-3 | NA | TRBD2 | CATAGAGGPNEQFF | TGTGCCACCGCTGGGGCGGGAGGGCCCAATGAGCAGTTCTTC
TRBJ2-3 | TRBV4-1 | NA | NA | CASSQDLTGFTDTQYF | TGCGCCAGCAGCCAAGATCTTACAGGATTCACAGATACGCAGTATTTT
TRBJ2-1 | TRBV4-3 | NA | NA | CASSHHSNEQFF | TGCGCCAGCAGCCACCACAGCAATGAGCAGTTCTTC
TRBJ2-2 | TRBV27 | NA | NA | CASSWRLTNTGELFF | TGTGCCAGCAGTTGGCGGTTGACGAACACCGGGGAGCTGTTTTTT
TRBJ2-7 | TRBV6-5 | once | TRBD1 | CASSWTGGREQYF | TGTGCCAGCAGTTGGACAGGGGGGCGCGAGCAGTACTTC
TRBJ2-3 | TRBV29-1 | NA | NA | CSVEQGPDTQYF | TGCAGCGTTGAACAGGGGCCAGATACGCAGTATTTT
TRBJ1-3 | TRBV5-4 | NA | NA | CASSSSLASGNTIYF | TGTGCCAGCAGCTCCTCCCTGGCCTCTGGAAACACCATATATTTT
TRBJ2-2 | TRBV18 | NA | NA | CASSPPSGITGELFF | TGTGCCAGCTCACCACCGTCAGGTATCACCGGGGAGCTGTTTTTT
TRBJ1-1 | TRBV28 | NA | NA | CASLTGNTEAFF | TGTGCCAGCCTTACAGGGAACACTGAAGCTTTCTTT
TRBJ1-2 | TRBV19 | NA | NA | CASSTRDLSTRGYYGYTF | TGTGCCAGTAGTACCCGGGACCTCTCGACGCGGGGGTACTATGGCTACACCTTC
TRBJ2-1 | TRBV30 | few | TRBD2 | CAWEGGRASEQFF | TGTGCCTGGGAGGGCGGGAGGGCCAGTGAGCAGTTCTTC
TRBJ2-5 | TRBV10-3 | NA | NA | CAISDPGQRETQYF | TGTGCCATCAGTGACCCGGGACAACGAGAGACCCAGTACTTC
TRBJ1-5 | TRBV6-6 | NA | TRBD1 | CASNGQDNQPQHF | TGTGCCAGCAATGGACAGGACAATCAGCCCCAGCATTTT
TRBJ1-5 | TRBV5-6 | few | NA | CASSSPTTDQPQHF | TGTGCCAGCAGCTCACCAACGACAGATCAGCCCCAGCATTTT
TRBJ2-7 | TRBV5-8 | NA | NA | CASSFKPNEQYF | TGTGCCAGCAGTTTTAAGCCCAACGAGCAGTACTTC
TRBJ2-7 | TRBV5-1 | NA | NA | CASSLDFYYEQYF | TGCGCCAGCAGCTTGGACTTTTACTACGAGCAGTACTTC
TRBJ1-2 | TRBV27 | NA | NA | CASSLSPREGGYTF | TGTGCCAGCAGTTTATCCCCCAGGGAGGGAGGCTACACCTTC
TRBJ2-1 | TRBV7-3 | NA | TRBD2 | CASSSREGLRNEQFF | TGTGCCAGCAGTTCTCGGGAGGGCCTTAGGAATGAGCAGTTCTTC
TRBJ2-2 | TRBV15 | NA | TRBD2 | CATSDFSGTGGELFF | TGTGCCACGAGCGACTTTAGCGGGACGGGCGGGGAGCTGTTTTTT
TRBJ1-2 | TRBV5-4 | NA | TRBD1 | CASSYDRDRGYTF | TGTGCCAGCAGCTACGACAGGGATCGGGGCTACACCTTC
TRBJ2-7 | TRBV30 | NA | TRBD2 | CAWISGKSYYEQYF | TGTGCCTGGATCAGCGGGAAGTCATACTACGAGCAGTACTTC
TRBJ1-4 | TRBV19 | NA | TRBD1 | CASTTNPGQGNEKLFF | TGTGCCAGTACAACCAACCCGGGACAGGGAAATGAAAAACTGTTTTTT